Listed here are 20 T cell receptor beta chains from one sample, sequenced in a study of cytomegalovirus exposure and HLA in healthy donors (dated by TCRdb to 2015 to 2018). The method was the immunoSEQ multiplex PCR assay. The multiplex PCR relied on a mix of 60 forward primers for TCR Vbeta segments and 13 reverse primers for TCR Jbeta segments. TCRdb took this table from immuneACCESS and kept in-frame rearrangements with V and J called. Such tables lack part of the clones; where checked against another copy, unresolved V genes explain under half of the gap, and the rest is unexplained. For this sample there are about 160,000 clones; roughly two thirds appear just once. The top ten clonotypes cover about 2.7% of the sample. Input material: PBMCs. These receptors all stem from a woman aged 30 to 39 in good health and CMV-seronegative.

The V call is TRBV6-5, the J call TRBJ1-1; no clear D. The germline V gene has CDR1 MNHEY and CDR2 SVGAGI. The CDR3 is made up of 16 amino acids. V lost 0 bases to trimming and J lost 5 bases, with 16 bases between them. In DNA, the CDR3 is TGTGCCAGCAGTTACTCGAGAGGAGTTCCGGGAACTGAAGCTTTCTTT. It is translated as CASSYSRGVPGTEAFF.

This chain connects TRBV14 to TRBJ2-5; D is undetermined. Germline V gene data show CDR1 as SGHDN and CDR2 as FVKESK. The V end lost 0 bases, the J end lost 5 bases, and 13 bases lay between the germline ends. The CDR3 loop spans 15 amino acids. CDR3 DNA: TGTGCCAGCAGCCAAGAGTCGACACCCCGGGAGACCCAGTACTTC. Translation gives CASSQESTPRETQYF. The variable domain in full, with the rest retrieved from reference TRBV14 and TRBJ2-5, is EAGVTQFPSHSVIEKGQTVTLRCDPISGHDNLYWYRRVMGKEIKFLLHFVKESKQDESGMPNNRFLAERTGGTYSTLKVQPAELEDSGVYFCASSQESTPRETQYFGPGTRLLVL.

The V call is TRBV18, the J call TRBJ2-5, with TRBD2 matching over 10 bases. Germline-derived CDR1 and CDR2 are KGHSH and LQKENI. V dropped 2 bases and J dropped 3; count of bases not matched to a gene: 3. CDR3 length: 15 residues. CDR3 bases: TGTGCCAGCTCACCAGGGCTAGCGGGAGAAGAGACCCAGTACTTC. This codes for CASSPGLAGEETQYF.

The J gene is TRBJ1-5, the V gene TRBV28; D call uncertain. The length of the CDR3 is 13 residues. Germline V CDR1 and CDR2: MDHEN, SYDVKM. The V end lost 7 bases, the J end lost 2 bases, and 9 bases lay between the germline ends. The CDR3 DNA reads as TGTGCCAGCATGTGGAGCGGCAATCAGCCCCAGCATTTT. This gives the protein CASMWSGNQPQHF.

About this clone: A read error may produce the germline difference seen at one junction end. J is TRBJ2-5 and V is TRBV7-7; D may be TRBD2 (6 bases). The CDR3 sequence is 14 residues long. Germline V CDR1 and CDR2: SSHAT, FNYEAQ (reference sequence). DNA of the CDR3: TGTGCTAGCAGCTCCGCGGGGACCCAAGAGACCCAGTACTTC. Protein product: CASSSAGTQETQYF. Complete variable domain (other parts from reference TRBV7-7 and TRBJ2-5): GAGVSQSPRYKVTKRGQDVTLRCDPISSHATLYWYQQALGQGPEFLTYFNYEAQPDKSGLPSDRFSAERPEGSISTLTIQRTEQRDSAMYRCASSSAGTQETQYFGPGTRLLVL.

This clone has only a few counts. This chain joins TRBV2 and TRBJ1-1; D is uncertain. The CDR3 spans 13 residues. CDR1 is SNHLY, CDR2 FYNNEI, per germline. Trimming removed 8 bases from V and 4 bases from J, with 14 bases in between. CDR3 in amino acids: CASQDGEFTEAFF. The CDR3 nucleotides read TGTGCCAGCCAGGACGGGGAATTCACTGAAGCTTTCTTT.

This chain uses TRBV7-2 with TRBJ1-6; 7 bases match TRBD1. From germline, CDR1 is SGHTA and CDR2 FQGNSA. After removal of 0 bases from V and 10 bases from J, the junction contained 12 bases not matched to a gene. The CDR3 length is 17 residues. This CDR3 is CASSLALLTGLGSPLHF. CDR3 DNA: TGTGCCAGCAGCTTAGCCCTACTGACAGGGCTGGGCTCACCCCTCCACTTT.

Concerning this clone itself: The germline gene is not matched at one end of the junction; a read error may be the cause. The CDR3 protein is CASSIDRFYEQYF. The CDR3 region has the DNA TGTGCCAGCAGCATAGACAGGTTCTACGAGCAGTACTTC. The gene calls are TRBV11-2 and TRBJ2-7, with D tentatively TRBD1 (6 bases). There are 13 residues in the CDR3. The germline gives CDR1 SGHAT, CDR2 FQNNGV.

The CDR3 region has the DNA TGTGCCAGCAGCTTAGTGGCAGGGGCCTTTAGCTCCTACGAGCAGTACTTC. Protein product: CASSLVAGAFSSYEQYF. J is TRBJ2-7 and V is TRBV7-2; a weak D match, TRBD1 (6 bases). Trimming left V 1 base short and J 0 bases short, with 16 bases between. This CDR3 is 17 amino acids long. In germline, CDR1 is SGHTA, CDR2 FQGNSA.

This chain links TRBV6-4 with TRBJ2-7; TRBD2 aligns across 8 bases. Germline CDR1 is MRHNA and CDR2 is SNTAGT. There are 15 residues in the CDR3. Unmatched junction bases numbered 10, after V lost 4 bases and J lost 5 bases. CDR3 region: CASSVRAGVSDEQYF. The CDR3 DNA reads as TGTGCCAGCAGTGTACGAGCGGGAGTCAGCGACGAGCAGTACTTC.

V usage is TRBV9 and J usage is TRBJ2-1, with D unclear. Germline CDR1 SGDLS, CDR2 YYNGEE. The CDR3 is 14 amino acids. V gave up 0 bases and J gave up 6 bases, with 10 bases separating them. CDR3 in amino acids: CASSVESFGNEQFF. In DNA form, the CDR3 reads TGTGCCAGCAGCGTAGAAAGCTTTGGCAATGAGCAGTTCTTC.

The chain joins TRBV5-1 to TRBJ1-5, with 10 bases identical to TRBD1. CDR3 length equals 16 residues. With V trimmed by 4 bases and J by 3 bases, 7 bases remained unmatched. Per germline, CDR1 SGHRS and CDR2 YFSETQ. The CDR3 coding sequence is TGCGCCAGCAGCAGAGGGACAGGGGTGGACAATCAGCCCCAGCATTTT. It is translated as CASSRGTGVDNQPQHF.

In the case of this clone: The junction does not match germline at one end; this may be a read error. The chain couples TRBV14 to TRBJ1-1; D is undetermined. Germline V gene sequence: CDR1 SGHDN, CDR2 FVKESK. The CDR3 has 15 residues. CDR3 residues: CVSSQGWLRGTEAFF. In DNA, the CDR3 is TGTGTCAGCAGCCAAGGTTGGTTAAGAGGCACTGAAGCTTTCTTT. The entire variable domain, with the rest obtained from reference TRBV14 and TRBJ1-1, is as follows: EAGVTQFPSHSVIEKGQTVTLRCDPISGHDNLYWYRRVMGKEIKFLLHFVKESKQDESGMPNNRFLAERTGGTYSTLKVQPAELEDSGVYFCVSSQGWLRGTEAFFGQGTRLTVV.

This clone was detected only a few times. The gene calls are TRBV6-5 and TRBJ2-2; TRBD2 matches at 7 bases. The trim removed 8 bases at V and 0 bases at J, leaving 6 bases unmatched. This CDR3 is 15 amino acids long. The germline V gene has CDR1 MNHEY and CDR2 SVGAGI. The CDR3 DNA follows: TGTGCCAGCCACCTCGGACTAGCGAACACCGGGGAGCTGTTTTTT. Encoded protein: CASHLGLANTGELFF.

V is TRBV6-6 and J is TRBJ2-7; the match to TRBD2 covers 8 bases. Trimming cost V 6 bases and J 5 bases; bases outside gene matches: 9. This CDR3 is built from 14 residues. The germline CDR1 and CDR2 sequences are MNHNY and SVGAGI (reference sequence). In DNA form, the CDR3 reads TGTGCCAGCAGGGATAGCGGGACGGCGGACGAGCAGTACTTC. Protein product: CASRDSGTADEQYF.

J is TRBJ2-5 and V is TRBV5-1; possible D gene TRBD2, 6 bases. This CDR3 region has 14 residues. Germline values: CDR1 SGHRS, CDR2 YFSETQ. V was pared by 0 bases and J by 4 bases, with 10 bases between. The CDR3 is CASSLEGRSETQYF. CDR3 bases: TGCGCCAGCAGCTTGGAGGGGAGGTCAGAGACCCAGTACTTC.

The V and J genes are TRBV6-1 and TRBJ1-1; D gene uncertain. Germline V gives CDR1 MNHNS, CDR2 SASEGT. This CDR3 contains 13 residues. Trimming removed 1 base at V and 7 bases at J, with 10 bases between. The CDR3 nucleotides are TGTGCCAGCAGTGAAGTTGGGGAGGTTGAAGCTTTCTTT. It translates to CASSEVGEVEAFF.

The chain is built from TRBV5-4 and TRBJ2-7; maybe TRBD2 (6 bases). Germline V gene sequence: CDR1 SGHNT, CDR2 YYREEE (reference sequence). V was shortened by 4 bases and J by 1 base, with 15 bases between the two germline ends. CDR3 length: 15 residues. CDR3 amino acids: CASSQPGESSYEQYF. CDR3 coding DNA: TGTGCCAGCAGCCAGCCGGGGGAGTCTTCCTACGAGCAGTACTTC. Looking up the rest from reference TRBV5-4 and TRBJ2-7 gives the full variable domain: ETGVTQSPTHLIKTRGQQVTLRCSSQSGHNTVSWYQQALGQGPQFIFQYYREEENGRGNFPPRFSGLQFPNYSSELNVNALELDDSALYLCASSQPGESSYEQYFGPGTRLTVT.

The chain has TRBV30 and TRBJ2-1; 8 nucleotides line up with TRBD2. This CDR3 contains 14 residues. With V trimmed by 0 bases and J by 4 bases, 2 bases remained unmatched. Germline V gene data show CDR1 as GTSNPN and CDR2 as SVGIG (reference sequence). The CDR3 DNA reads TGTGCCTGGAGTGTGGGACTAGAATACAATGAGCAGTTCTTC. It is translated as CAWSVGLEYNEQFF.

The chain's CDR3 is CASRGSGGGGELFF. The CDR3 nucleotides are TGTGCCAGCAGGGGTAGCGGGGGCGGAGGGGAGCTGTTTTTT. This chain connects TRBV28 to TRBJ2-2, with 9 bases identical to TRBD2. V shed 6 bases and J 8 bases; nucleotides not matched to a gene: 7. CDR3 size: 14 residues. Looked up from germline, CDR1 is MDHEN and CDR2 is SYDVKM.